Listed below are T cell receptor beta chains from one sample, sequenced in a study of blood T cell repertoires in COVID-19. The data were produced by immunoSEQ multiplex PCR, yet TCRdb's version contains in-frame clones alone and is incomplete. The sample lists around 480,000 clones; roughly 87% were seen once. Sequencing was done on a sample of PBMCs or T cells enriched from blood (not recorded which). Receptor source: a woman aged 18-29 years who had recovered from COVID-19. Both conserved end residues are part of each CDR3. The order of the fields is J gene, clone size, D gene, V gene, CDR3 protein, CDR3 DNA. D genes are given only for firm matches. Where a row states a size, it is once, few, many or the class of an expanded clone; other rows omit it.

TRBJ1-5 | - | - | TRBV2 | CASSALQDHSNQPQHF | TGTGCCAGCAGTGCTTTACAGGACCATAGCAATCAGCCCCAGCATTTT
TRBJ1-6 | once | - | TRBV11-2 | CASSPFSYNSPLHF | TGTGCCAGCAGCCCCTTCTCCTATAATTCACCCCTCCACTTT
TRBJ2-7 | - | - | TRBV14 | CASSPPRDQGGYEQYF | TGTGCCAGCAGTCCTCCTCGAGACCAGGGTGGCTACGAGCAGTACTTC
TRBJ2-2 | few | - | TRBV11-2 | CASSATVNTGELFF | TGTGCCAGCAGCGCCACAGTGAACACCGGGGAGCTGTTTTTT
TRBJ1-2 | - | - | TRBV2 | CASSEDRYGYTF | TGTGCCAGCAGTGAAGACAGGTATGGCTACACCTTC
TRBJ2-1 | - | - | TRBV11-2 | CASSSTILNEQFF | TGTGCCAGCAGCTCGACTATTCTCAATGAGCAGTTCTTC
TRBJ2-7 | - | TRBD1 | TRBV14 | CASSRLVPGQGKAPYEQYF | TGTGCCAGCAGCCGCTTAGTCCCGGGACAGGGTAAAGCCCCCTACGAGCAGTACTTC
TRBJ1-6 | - | - | TRBV2 | CASRTNQGKSPLHF | TGTGCCAGCAGGACGAACCAGGGTAAATCACCCCTCCACTTT
TRBJ2-1 | once | TRBD2 | TRBV12-3/TRBV12-4 | CASGRLAGEQFF | TGTGCCAGCGGTAGACTAGCGGGGGAGCAGTTCTTC
TRBJ1-2 | - | TRBD1 | TRBV6-5 | CASSRTGEIGYTF | TGTGCCAGCAGTAGGACAGGGGAAATCGGCTACACCTTC
TRBJ2-1 | - | - | TRBV2 | CASSGGNNEQFF | TGTGCCAGCAGTGGAGGGAACAATGAGCAGTTCTTC
TRBJ2-1 | - | TRBD2 | TRBV27 | CASSVPGLAGGYNEQFF | TGTGCCAGCAGCGTCCCGGGACTAGCGGGGGGCTACAATGAGCAGTTCTTC
TRBJ1-2 | - | - | TRBV6-5 | CASTDYGYTF | TGTGCCAGCACCGACTATGGCTACACCTTC
TRBJ1-2 | - | - | TRBV30 | CAYQTQVYYGYTF | TGTGCCTACCAGACCCAGGTTTACTATGGCTACACCTTC
TRBJ1-2 | - | - | TRBV5-1 | CASSARGMYGYTF | TGCGCCAGCAGCGCGAGGGGGATGTATGGCTACACCTTC
TRBJ2-5 | - | - | TRBV7-6 | CASSLGGPGGQETQYF | TGTGCCAGCAGCTTAGGTGGCCCCGGGGGACAAGAGACCCAGTACTTC
TRBJ1-2 | - | - | TRBV29-1 | CSVILTDPPANYGYTF | TGCAGCGTGATTCTGACAGATCCACCAGCTAACTATGGCTACACCTTC
TRBJ2-2 | - | TRBD1 | TRBV4-1 | CASSPGQVTGELFF | TGCGCCAGCAGCCCCGGACAGGTGACCGGGGAGCTGTTTTTT
TRBJ2-3 | - | TRBD2 | TRBV3-1/TRBV3-2 | CASSRHPGLAGDRMLYTQYF | TGTGCCAGCAGCCGCCACCCGGGACTAGCGGGGGACCGCATGTTGTACACGCAGTATTTT
TRBJ2-4 | - | - | TRBV7-9 | CASSRNQGGIQYF | TGTGCCAGCAGCCGAAATCAGGGGGGCATTCAGTACTTC
TRBJ1-3 | - | - | TRBV18 | CASSPSYRENTIYF | TGTGCCAGCTCACCATCGTACAGGGAGAACACCATATATTTT
TRBJ1-1 | - | - | TRBV30 | CAWSFGGSANTEAFF | TGTGCCTGGAGTTTCGGGGGAAGCGCGAACACTGAAGCTTTCTTT
TRBJ1-6 | - | - | TRBV4-1 | CASSPQTLKFSSYNSPLHF | TGCGCCAGCTCCCCTCAAACCTTAAAATTTAGCTCCTATAATTCACCCCTCCACTTT
TRBJ1-1 | - | - | TRBV2 | CATRTASTEAFF | TGTGCCACACGGACAGCCAGTACTGAAGCTTTCTTT
TRBJ1-2 | - | TRBD1 | TRBV29-1 | CSVATPGTAFNYGYTF | TGCAGCGTTGCCACACCCGGGACAGCCTTTAACTATGGCTACACCTTC
TRBJ1-5 | - | - | TRBV5-8 | CASSFYDSNQPQHF | TGTGCCAGCAGCTTCTACGATAGCAATCAGCCCCAGCATTTT
TRBJ1-2 | - | - | TRBV27 | CASSYRSGNYGYTF | TGTGCCAGCAGTTATCGGTCAGGAAACTATGGCTACACCTTC
TRBJ1-5 | few | - | TRBV6-4 | CASSEQGNQPQHF | TGTGCCAGCAGTGAACAGGGCAATCAGCCCCAGCATTTT
TRBJ2-1 | - | TRBD2 | TRBV6-5 | CATERGAYNEQFF | TGTGCCACCGAGCGGGGGGCTTACAATGAGCAGTTCTTC
TRBJ2-2 | - | - | TRBV2 | CASRNGGGELFF | TGTGCCAGCAGGAACGGGGGCGGGGAGCTGTTTTTT
TRBJ1-2 | - | - | TRBV7-9 | CASSLGGMQSGYTF | TGTGCCAGCAGCTTAGGAGGAATGCAGTCTGGCTACACCTTC
TRBJ1-3 | - | TRBD1 | TRBV11-2 | CASSEHPGQGGGNTIYF | TGTGCCAGCAGCGAACATCCGGGACAGGGGGGCGGAAACACCATATATTTT
TRBJ2-7 | few | - | TRBV4-1 | CASSQDSRDEQYF | TGCGCCAGCAGCCAAGATTCACGGGACGAGCAGTACTTC
TRBJ2-7 | - | - | TRBV20-1 | CSARRAYEQYF | TGCAGTGCTCGACGGGCCTACGAGCAGTACTTC
TRBJ1-2 | few | - | TRBV12-3/TRBV12-4 | CASSLGAPYGYTF | TGTGCCAGCAGTTTAGGAGCCCCCTATGGCTACACCTTC
TRBJ1-3 | - | - | TRBV3-1/TRBV3-2 | CASSPVAGFDSGNTIYF | TGTGCCAGCAGCCCGGTCGCAGGCTTTGACTCTGGAAACACCATATATTTT
TRBJ1-6 | - | - | TRBV19 | CASSTLTGTNSPLHF | TGTGCCAGTAGTACCCTCACAGGGACGAATTCACCCCTCCACTTT
TRBJ2-1 | - | - | TRBV5-1 | CASSLEDEIGEQFF | TGCGCCAGCAGCTTAGAGGATGAGATCGGGGAGCAGTTCTTC
TRBJ1-3 | - | TRBD1 | TRBV28 | CASSPRGRDKNTIYF | TGTGCCAGCAGCCCCAGGGGGCGCGACAAAAACACCATATATTTT
TRBJ1-3 | - | - | TRBV4-1 | CASSQLQNSGNTIYF | TGCGCCAGCAGCCAATTACAGAACTCTGGAAACACCATATATTTT
TRBJ2-7 | - | - | TRBV27 | CASSLRGMVSEQYF | TGTGCCAGCAGTTTGAGAGGGATGGTCTCCGAGCAGTACTTC
TRBJ1-2 | - | - | TRBV4-1 | CASRPGGKGYYGYTF | TGCGCCAGCAGGCCCGGTGGGAAGGGGTACTATGGCTACACCTTC
TRBJ1-2 | - | TRBD1 | TRBV2 | CASSENRGDGYTF | TGTGCCAGCAGTGAAAACAGGGGAGATGGCTACACCTTC